Here is one T cell receptor (beta chain) with its context. No antigen is known for it. MiXCR, run by TCRdb on the RACE reads, gives a single entry per CDR3 protein. The repertoire includes about 52,000 distinct CDR3 sequences, approximately 11% of them detected once, and 1.5% to 2% sits in the top ten. Losses at the gene ends were 5 bases for V and 5 bases for J; bases not matched to a gene: 8. In germline, CDR1 is MNHEY, CDR2 SMNVEV (reference sequence). CDR3 length: 15 residues. This specimen belongs to a study of human T cells and chemical hapten exposure. Study background: Alopecia areata, totalis or universalis was found in mostly female patients.

The sample's time point: patch test 1, 2 weeks after DPC sensitization. The treatment denotes: therapeutic diphenylcyclopropenone sensitization with weekly scalp DPC. Total RNA was isolated from whole blood that had not been fractionated. Whole-study findings and limits: Large CDR3 similarity clusters arose significantly more often from expanded TCRs than from controls. With DPC sensitization, TCRs exceeding 1 in 1000 frequency showed no change.

The sequencing used whole blood, collected in connection with sensitization to the hapten diphenylcyclopropenone (DPC). This clonotype originated in a woman aged 40-49 years with alopecia areata. Some clones in this sample may be carry-over from other donors' samples. V usage is TRBV27 and J usage is TRBJ2-5; TRBD1 aligns across 10 bases. As DNA, the CDR3 is TGTGCCAGCAGTCCGACAGGGGGCACGGGGGAGACCCAGTACTTC. This codes for CASSPTGGTGETQYF.